The text below deals with one T cell receptor (delta chain). With only one base between it and a far larger clone, this is likely a read error. The same CDR3 also results from other DNA sequences found in this sample. The record originates from a study of gamma-delta chains in newborns, infants, children. For the study at large: Innate gammadelta T cells reportedly expand polyclonally right after birth, driven by microbial exposure, per the title.

V was shortened by 3 bases and J by 3 bases, with 19 bases between the two germline ends. The germline gives CDR1 GEAIGNYY, CDR2 EKD. This CDR3 is built from 17 residues. TCRdb re-called clones from the reads via CATT. The data contain some 3,100 delta-chain clones, roughly 3.9% of them singletons. The specimen sequenced was blood. V gene TRDV2 combines with J gene TRDJ2; perhaps TRDD3 as D (6 bases). The clonotype was recovered from a child who was a newborn, infant or young child, either healthy, febrile or measles-vaccinated (not recorded which). This CDR3 is CACDAIGWGALTAQLFF. CDR3 bases: TGTGCCTGTGACGCGATAGGGTGGGGGGCCCTGACAGCACAACTCTTCTTT.